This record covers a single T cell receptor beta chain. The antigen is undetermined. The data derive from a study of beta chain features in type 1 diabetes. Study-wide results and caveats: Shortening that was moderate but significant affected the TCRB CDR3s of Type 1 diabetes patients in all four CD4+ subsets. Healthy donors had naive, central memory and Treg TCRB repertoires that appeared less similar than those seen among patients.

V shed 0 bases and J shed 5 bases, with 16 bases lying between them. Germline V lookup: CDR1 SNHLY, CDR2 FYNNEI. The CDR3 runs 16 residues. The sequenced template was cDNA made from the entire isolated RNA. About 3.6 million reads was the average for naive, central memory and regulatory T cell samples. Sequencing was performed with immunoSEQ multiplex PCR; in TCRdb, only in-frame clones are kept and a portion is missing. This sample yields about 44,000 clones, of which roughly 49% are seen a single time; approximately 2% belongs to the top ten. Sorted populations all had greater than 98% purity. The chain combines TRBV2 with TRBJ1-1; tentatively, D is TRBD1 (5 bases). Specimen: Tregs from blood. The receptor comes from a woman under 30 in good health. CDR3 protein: CASSEALVRGATEAFF. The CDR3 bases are TGTGCCAGCAGTGAAGCGCTGGTTAGGGGTGCTACTGAAGCTTTCTTT.